This T cell receptor beta chain was sequenced during a study of shared clonotypes between healthy human individuals. General study points: The expectation was that sequencing depth would affect clonotype sharing among donors.

CDR3 length: 15 residues. V lost 1 base to trimming and J lost 5 bases, with 15 bases between them. Germline lookup yields CDR1 SGHRS and CDR2 YFSETQ. As for this clone: What it binds is not known.

Clones were read by immunoSEQ multiplex PCR, and TCRdb kept only the in-frame ones, dropping some. The data show roughly 2,000,000 clones, with around 95% seen just once and about 1.7% held by the top ten. Naive CD8 populations comprised CD45RO-negative cells positively selected for CCR7, excluding terminally differentiated effector memory CD45RA+ cells. The sequenced material came from naive CD8+ T cells from PBMCs. This TCR was recovered from a man between 18 and 35 years old in good health. Some clones in this sample may be carry-over from other donors' samples. This sequence joins TRBV5-1 and TRBJ2-5; D ambiguous. The CDR3 nucleotides read TGCGCCAGCAGCTTGCCCACCTCGGTCGGGGAGACCCAGTACTTC. Its protein is CASSLPTSVGETQYF. Variable domain in full (rest from reference TRBV5-1 and TRBJ2-5): KAGVTQTPRYLIKTRGQQVTLSCSPISGHRSVSWYQQTPGQGLQFLFEYFSETQRNKGNFPGRFSGRQFSNSRSEMNVSTLELGDSALYLCASSLPTSVGETQYFGPGTRLLVL.